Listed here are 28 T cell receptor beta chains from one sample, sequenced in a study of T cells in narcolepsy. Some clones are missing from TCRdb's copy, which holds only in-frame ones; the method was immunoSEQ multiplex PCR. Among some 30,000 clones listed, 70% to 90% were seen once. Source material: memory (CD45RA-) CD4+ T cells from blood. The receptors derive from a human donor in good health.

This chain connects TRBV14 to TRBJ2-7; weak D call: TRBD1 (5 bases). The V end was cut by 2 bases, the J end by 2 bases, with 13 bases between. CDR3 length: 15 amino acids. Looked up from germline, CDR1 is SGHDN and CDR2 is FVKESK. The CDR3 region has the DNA TGTGCCAGCAGCCAACGGCGGACACTCGCCTACGAGCAGTACTTC. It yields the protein CASSQRRTLAYEQYF.

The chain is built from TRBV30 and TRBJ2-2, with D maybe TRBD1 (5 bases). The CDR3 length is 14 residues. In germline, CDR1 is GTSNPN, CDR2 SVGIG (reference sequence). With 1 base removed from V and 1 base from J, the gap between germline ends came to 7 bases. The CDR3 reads CAWSGTRNTGELFF. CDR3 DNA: TGTGCCTGGAGTGGGACAAGGAACACCGGGGAGCTGTTTTTT.

CDR3 in DNA: TGTGCCAGCAGCGTAGCCGGCGCAGGACGGCCCCAGTACTTC. Encoded protein: CASSVAGAGRPQYF. This chain joins TRBV9 and TRBJ2-5, with no clear D. Germline CDR1 is SGDLS and CDR2 is YYNGEE. With 0 bases removed from V and 9 bases from J, the gap between germline ends came to 15 bases. The CDR3 is 14 amino acids.

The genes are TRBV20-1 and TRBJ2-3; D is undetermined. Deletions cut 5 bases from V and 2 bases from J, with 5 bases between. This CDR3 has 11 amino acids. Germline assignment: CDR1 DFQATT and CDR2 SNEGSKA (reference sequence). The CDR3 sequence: CSAQPTDTQYF. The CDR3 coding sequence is TGCAGTGCTCAGCCCACAGATACGCAGTATTTT.

The CDR3 DNA reads as TGTGCCAGCAGCGTAGATGACAGGGTGGCCACTGAAGCTTTCTTT. Its protein product is CASSVDDRVATEAFF. The V call is TRBV9, the J call TRBJ1-1; 7 bases are a match to TRBD1. Germline V gives CDR1 SGDLS, CDR2 YYNGEE. Trimming removed 0 bases from V and 4 bases from J; junction bases left unmatched: 6. This CDR3 has 15 residues.

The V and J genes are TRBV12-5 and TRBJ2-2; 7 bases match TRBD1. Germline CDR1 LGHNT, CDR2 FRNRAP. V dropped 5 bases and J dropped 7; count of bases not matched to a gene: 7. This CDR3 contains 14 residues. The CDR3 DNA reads TGTGCTAGTGGTCCATCAGGGGGTAGCGGGGAGCTGTTTTTT. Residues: CASGPSGGSGELFF.

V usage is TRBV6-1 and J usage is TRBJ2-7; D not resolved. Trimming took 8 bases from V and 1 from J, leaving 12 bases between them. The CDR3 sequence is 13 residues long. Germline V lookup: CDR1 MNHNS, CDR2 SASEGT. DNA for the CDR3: TGTGCCAGCTCTCACCAGGCATCCTACGAGCAGTACTTC. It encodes CASSHQASYEQYF.

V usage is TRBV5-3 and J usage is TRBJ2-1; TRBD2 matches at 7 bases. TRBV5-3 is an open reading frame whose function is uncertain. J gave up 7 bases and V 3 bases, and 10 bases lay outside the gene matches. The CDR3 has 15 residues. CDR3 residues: CARSSVPSGKNEQFF. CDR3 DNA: TGTGCCAGAAGCTCCGTCCCTAGCGGTAAAAATGAGCAGTTCTTC.

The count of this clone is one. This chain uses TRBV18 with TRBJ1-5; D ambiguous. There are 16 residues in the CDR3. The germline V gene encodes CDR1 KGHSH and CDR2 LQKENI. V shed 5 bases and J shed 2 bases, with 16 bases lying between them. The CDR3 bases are TGTGCCAGCTCATCACGGACCGGCGGGGGCAATCAGCCCCAGCATTTT. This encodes CASSSRTGGGNQPQHF.

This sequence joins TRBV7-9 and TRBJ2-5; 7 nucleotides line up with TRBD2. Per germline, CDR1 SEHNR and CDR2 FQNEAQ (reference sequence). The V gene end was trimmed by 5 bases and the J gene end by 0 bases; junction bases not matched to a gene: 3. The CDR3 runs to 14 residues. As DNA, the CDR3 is TGTGCCAGCAGCCGGAGCGGGGACCAAGAGACCCAGTACTTC. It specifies CASSRSGDQETQYF.

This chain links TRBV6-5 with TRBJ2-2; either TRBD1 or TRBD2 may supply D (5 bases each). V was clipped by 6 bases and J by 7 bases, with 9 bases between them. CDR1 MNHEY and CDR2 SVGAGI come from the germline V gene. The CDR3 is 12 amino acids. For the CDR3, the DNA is TGTGCCAGCAGGAGGGGAGACGGGGAGCTGTTTTTT. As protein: CASRRGDGELFF.

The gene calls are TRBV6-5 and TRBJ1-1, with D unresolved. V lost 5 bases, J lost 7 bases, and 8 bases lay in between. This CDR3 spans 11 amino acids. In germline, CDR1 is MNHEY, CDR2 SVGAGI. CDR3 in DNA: TGTGCCAGCAGTACCGGTCTTGAAGCTTTCTTT. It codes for CASSTGLEAFF.

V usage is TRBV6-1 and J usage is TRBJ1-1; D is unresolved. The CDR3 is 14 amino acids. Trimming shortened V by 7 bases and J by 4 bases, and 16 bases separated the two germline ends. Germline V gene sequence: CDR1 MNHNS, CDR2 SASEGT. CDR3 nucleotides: TGTGCCAGCACGGCCGGTTCCGTGGGCACTGAAGCTTTCTTT. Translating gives CASTAGSVGTEAFF.

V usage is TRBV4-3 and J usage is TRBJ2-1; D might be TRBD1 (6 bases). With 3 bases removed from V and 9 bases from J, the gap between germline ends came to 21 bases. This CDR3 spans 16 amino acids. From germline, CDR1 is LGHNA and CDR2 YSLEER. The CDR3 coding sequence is TGCGCCAGCAGCCACCTTCGGATTTTAGGGGGAGTTGAGCAGTTCTTC. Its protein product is CASSHLRILGGVEQFF.

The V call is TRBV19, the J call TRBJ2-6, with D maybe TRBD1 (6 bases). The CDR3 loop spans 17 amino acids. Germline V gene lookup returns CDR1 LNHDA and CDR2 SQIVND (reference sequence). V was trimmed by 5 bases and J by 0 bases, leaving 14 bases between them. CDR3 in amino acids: CASSALTGGSGANVLTF. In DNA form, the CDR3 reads TGTGCCAGTAGTGCTTTGACAGGCGGCTCTGGGGCCAACGTCCTGACTTTC.

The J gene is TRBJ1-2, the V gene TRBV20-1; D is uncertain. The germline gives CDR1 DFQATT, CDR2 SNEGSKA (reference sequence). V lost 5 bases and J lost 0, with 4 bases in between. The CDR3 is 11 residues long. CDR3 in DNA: TGCAGTGCTCTAACTAACTATGGCTACACCTTC. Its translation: CSALTNYGYTF.

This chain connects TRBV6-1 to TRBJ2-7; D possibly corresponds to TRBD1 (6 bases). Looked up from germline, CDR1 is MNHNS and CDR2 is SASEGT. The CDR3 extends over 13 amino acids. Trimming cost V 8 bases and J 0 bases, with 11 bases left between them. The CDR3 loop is CASQGSSSYEQYF. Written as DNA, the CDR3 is TGTGCCAGCCAGGGGTCAAGCTCCTACGAGCAGTACTTC.

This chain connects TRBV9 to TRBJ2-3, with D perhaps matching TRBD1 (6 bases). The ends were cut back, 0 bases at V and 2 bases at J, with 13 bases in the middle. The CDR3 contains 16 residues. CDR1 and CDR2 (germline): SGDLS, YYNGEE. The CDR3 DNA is TGTGCCAGCAGCGTAGGGTCGGTGGGGGCCACAGATACGCAGTATTTT. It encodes CASSVGSVGATDTQYF.

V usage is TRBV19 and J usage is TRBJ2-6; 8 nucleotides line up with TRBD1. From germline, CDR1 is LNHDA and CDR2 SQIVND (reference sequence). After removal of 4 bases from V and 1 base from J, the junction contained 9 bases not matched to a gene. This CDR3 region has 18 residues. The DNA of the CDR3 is TGTGCCAGTAGTACCCCCGACAGGGGTCGGTCTGGGGCCAACGTCCTGACTTTC. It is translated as CASSTPDRGRSGANVLTF.

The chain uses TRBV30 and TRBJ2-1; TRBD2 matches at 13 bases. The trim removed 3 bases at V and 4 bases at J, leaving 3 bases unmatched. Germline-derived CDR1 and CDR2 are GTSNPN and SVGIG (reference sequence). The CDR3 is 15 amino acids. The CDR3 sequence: CAWRGLAGRYNEQFF. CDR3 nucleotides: TGTGCCTGGAGGGGACTAGCGGGACGTTACAATGAGCAGTTCTTC.

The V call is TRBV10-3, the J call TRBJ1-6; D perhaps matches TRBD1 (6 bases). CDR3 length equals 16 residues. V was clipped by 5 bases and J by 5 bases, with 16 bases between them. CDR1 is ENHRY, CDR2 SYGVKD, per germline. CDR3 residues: CAISPQGTGDNSPLHF. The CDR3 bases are TGTGCCATCAGTCCACAGGGAACGGGTGATAATTCACCCCTCCACTTT.

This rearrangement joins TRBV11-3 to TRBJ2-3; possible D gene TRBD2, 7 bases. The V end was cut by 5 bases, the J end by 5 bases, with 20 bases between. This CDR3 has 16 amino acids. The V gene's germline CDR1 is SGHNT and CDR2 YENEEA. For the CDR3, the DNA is TGTGCCAGCAGCCCAAGGGGGGGCGGGGGTAGAGATACGCAGTATTTT. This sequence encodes CASSPRGGGGRDTQYF.

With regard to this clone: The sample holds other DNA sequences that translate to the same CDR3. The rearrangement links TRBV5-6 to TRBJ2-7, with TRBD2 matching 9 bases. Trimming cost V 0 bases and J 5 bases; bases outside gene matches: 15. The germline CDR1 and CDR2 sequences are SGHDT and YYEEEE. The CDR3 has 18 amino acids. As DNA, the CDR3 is TGTGCCAGCAGCTTGGAAATTAGCGGGAGTGGTTTGTATAACGAGCAGTACTTC. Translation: CASSLEISGSGLYNEQYF.

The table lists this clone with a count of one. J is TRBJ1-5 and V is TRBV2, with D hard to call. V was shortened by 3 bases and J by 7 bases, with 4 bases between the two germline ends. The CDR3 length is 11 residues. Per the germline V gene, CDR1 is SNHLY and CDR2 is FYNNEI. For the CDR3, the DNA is TGTGCCAGCAGTGACAAACAGCCCCAGCATTTT. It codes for CASSDKQPQHF.

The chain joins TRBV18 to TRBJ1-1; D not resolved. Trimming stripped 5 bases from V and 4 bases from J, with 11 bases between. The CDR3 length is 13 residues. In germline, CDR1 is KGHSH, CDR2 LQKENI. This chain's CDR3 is CASSKEQLTEAFF. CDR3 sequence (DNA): TGTGCCAGCTCAAAGGAACAGCTCACTGAAGCTTTCTTT.

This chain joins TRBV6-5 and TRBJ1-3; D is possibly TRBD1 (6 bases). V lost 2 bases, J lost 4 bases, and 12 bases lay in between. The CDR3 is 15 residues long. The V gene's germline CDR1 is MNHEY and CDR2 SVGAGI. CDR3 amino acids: CASSYSRTVGNTIYF. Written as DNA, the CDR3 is TGTGCCAGCAGTTACAGTAGGACAGTCGGAAACACCATATATTTT.

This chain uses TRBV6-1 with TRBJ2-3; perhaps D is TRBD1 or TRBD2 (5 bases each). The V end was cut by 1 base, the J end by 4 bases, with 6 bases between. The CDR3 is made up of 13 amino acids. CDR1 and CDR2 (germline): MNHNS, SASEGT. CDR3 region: CASSEGGSDTQYF. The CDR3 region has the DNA TGTGCCAGCAGTGAAGGGGGGTCAGATACGCAGTATTTT.

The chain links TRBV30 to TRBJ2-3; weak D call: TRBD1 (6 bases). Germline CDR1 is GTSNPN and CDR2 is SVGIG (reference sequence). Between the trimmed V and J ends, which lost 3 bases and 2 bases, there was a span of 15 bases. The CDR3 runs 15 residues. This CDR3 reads CAWRSDSPFTDTQYF. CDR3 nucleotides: TGTGCCTGGAGATCGGACAGCCCCTTCACAGATACGCAGTATTTT.